The 27 T cell receptor beta chains given below trace back to one sample, sequenced in a study of shared clonotypes between healthy human individuals. Sequencing used immunoSEQ multiplex PCR; TCRdb keeps in-frame clones, though not all of them. The sample lists 2,500,000 or so clones, 92% occurring once. Material: naive CD4+ T cells from PBMCs. The subset: CD45RA+ positively selected. The source of these receptors is a young man in good health. Some clones in this sample may be carry-over from other donors' samples.

The J gene is TRBJ2-4, the V gene TRBV6-6; D remains ambiguous. This CDR3 contains 16 residues. The ends were cut back, 0 bases at V and 4 bases at J, with 13 bases in the middle. Looked up from germline, CDR1 is MNHNY and CDR2 is SVGAGI (reference sequence). CDR3 region: CASSYSAQSSKNIQYF. Here the CDR3 DNA reads TGTGCCAGCAGTTACTCGGCCCAATCGAGTAAAAACATTCAGTACTTC.

The chain joins TRBV11-1 to TRBJ2-7; D might be TRBD1 (6 bases). Per germline, CDR1 SGHAT and CDR2 FQDESV (reference sequence). The CDR3 sequence is 14 residues long. The germline V and J ends were trimmed by 5 bases and 3 bases, with 14 bases remaining between them. CDR3 amino acids: CASSARGRDYEQYF. For the CDR3, the DNA is TGTGCCAGCAGCGCCAGGGGTCGGGACTACGAGCAGTACTTC.

This sequence joins TRBV11-3 and TRBJ2-7; TRBD2 matches 8 bases. This CDR3 is 15 amino acids long. Germline V gene data show CDR1 as SGHNT and CDR2 as YENEEA. V was clipped by 1 base and J by 3 bases; unmatched bases: 5. CDR3 DNA sequence: TGTGCCAGCAGCTTAGGGGTTAGCGGGGACTACGAGCAGTACTTC. Translated: CASSLGVSGDYEQYF.

The chain uses TRBV28 and TRBJ2-7; D uncertain. From germline, CDR1 is MDHEN and CDR2 SYDVKM. Trimming left V 5 bases short and J 0 bases short, with 23 bases between. The CDR3 extends over 18 amino acids. The DNA of the CDR3 is TGTGCCAGCAGTCCAATTACGAACCCCCTCCTTTCCTCCTACGAGCAGTACTTC. It encodes CASSPITNPLLSSYEQYF.

This chain joins TRBV7-3 and TRBJ2-5, with D tentatively TRBD1 or TRBD2 (5 bases each). V was pared by 2 bases and J by 5 bases, with 9 bases between. This CDR3 has 13 residues. The germline V gene encodes CDR1 SGHTA and CDR2 FQGTGA. The CDR3 loop reads CASSLQWGETQYF. The CDR3 DNA follows: TGTGCCAGCAGCTTACAATGGGGGGAGACCCAGTACTTC.

J is TRBJ2-2 and V is TRBV29-1; 12 bases align to TRBD2. This CDR3 is 15 amino acids long. Germline V lookup: CDR1 SQVTM, CDR2 ANQGSEA. V dropped 7 bases and J dropped 2; count of bases not matched to a gene: 5. Written as DNA, the CDR3 is TGCAGCGGAGTGACTAGCGGGAGTAACACCGGGGAGCTGTTTTTT. Protein sequence: CSGVTSGSNTGELFF.

The chain employs TRBV6-1 and TRBJ2-2; D ambiguous. Germline lookup yields CDR1 MNHNS and CDR2 SASEGT. V lost 5 bases, J lost 0 bases, and 7 bases lay in between. This CDR3 contains 14 residues. The CDR3 spells CASSLTANTGELFF. The CDR3 DNA follows: TGTGCCAGCAGTCTGACTGCGAACACCGGGGAGCTGTTTTTT.

The V and J genes are TRBV30 and TRBJ1-3; D gene uncertain. Germline CDR1 reads GTSNPN; CDR2 reads SVGIG (reference sequence). The CDR3 loop spans 12 amino acids. Trimming took 1 base from V and 8 from J, leaving 9 bases between them. CDR3 residues: CAWSARADTIYF. The CDR3 DNA follows: TGTGCCTGGAGTGCCCGCGCGGACACCATATATTTT.

The chain recombines TRBV7-2 with TRBJ1-1; D remains ambiguous. The V end lost 7 bases, the J end lost 6 bases, and 18 bases lay between the germline ends. The germline V gene has CDR1 SGHTA and CDR2 FQGNSA. The CDR3 has 14 residues. This CDR3 is CASTPRAGGPEAFF. The CDR3 DNA follows: TGTGCCAGCACCCCACGGGCAGGTGGCCCTGAAGCTTTCTTT.

The chain has TRBV6-1 and TRBJ1-4, with 9 bases that match TRBD1. Germline V gene lookup returns CDR1 MNHNS and CDR2 SASEGT. The CDR3 totals 14 residues. Germline trimming cut 6 bases from V and 7 bases from J; bases unmatched to any gene: 6. The CDR3 sequence: CASRPRDRAEKLFF. The CDR3 bases are TGTGCCAGCAGACCCCGGGACAGGGCTGAAAAACTGTTTTTT.

V and J are TRBV5-1 and TRBJ1-5; 8 bases agree with TRBD1. The CDR3 is 15 residues long. Unmatched junction bases numbered 8, after V lost 3 bases and J lost 6 bases. The germline V gene encodes CDR1 SGHRS and CDR2 YFSETQ. Written as DNA, the CDR3 is TGCGCCAGCAGCTCGACAGGGGTTCAGGGTCAGCCCCAGCATTTT. This sequence encodes CASSSTGVQGQPQHF.

On this clone: Within the sample, other DNA sequences also encode this same CDR3. The chain joins TRBV7-3 to TRBJ2-1; D is uncertain. The CDR3 is 15 residues long. The V and J ends lost 2 bases and 0 bases respectively, with 8 bases between them. Germline CDR1 reads SGHTA; CDR2 reads FQGTGA. CDR3 protein: CASSLAVSSYNEQFF. CDR3 nucleotides: TGTGCCAGCAGCTTAGCGGTAAGCTCCTACAATGAGCAGTTCTTC.

This clone appeared a few times. Other DNA sequences in this sample translate to the same CDR3. The rearrangement uses TRBV18 and TRBJ2-7; 9 bases are a match to TRBD1. Looked up from germline, CDR1 is KGHSH and CDR2 is LQKENI. V was clipped by 3 bases and J by 3 bases; unmatched bases: 3. The CDR3 is 14 residues long. CDR3 nucleotide sequence: TGTGCCAGCTCACCCGGGACAGGGAACTACGAGCAGTACTTC. The encoded protein is CASSPGTGNYEQYF.

Notes on this clone: In the same sample, other DNA sequences code for this CDR3. The rearrangement joins TRBV5-4 to TRBJ1-1; D not resolved. This CDR3 contains 13 residues. Germline assignment: CDR1 SGHNT and CDR2 YYREEE (reference sequence). Deletions cut 0 bases from V and 3 bases from J, with 6 bases between. The CDR3 sequence: CASSLDRHTEAFF. CDR3 bases: TGTGCCAGCAGCTTGGATAGGCACACTGAAGCTTTCTTT. The whole variable domain, remainder taken from reference TRBV5-4 and TRBJ1-1, is ETGVTQSPTHLIKTRGQQVTLRCSSQSGHNTVSWYQQALGQGPQFIFQYYREEENGRGNFPPRFSGLQFPNYSSELNVNALELDDSALYLCASSLDRHTEAFFGQGTRLTVV.

About this clone itself: The sample carries other DNA sequences with the same CDR3. The chain combines TRBV5-5 with TRBJ1-1; D gene ambiguous. This CDR3 contains 13 residues. Trimming took off 2 bases at V and 0 bases at J, with 5 bases between the two ends. Germline V CDR1 and CDR2: SGHKS, YYEKEE (reference sequence). The CDR3 DNA reads TGTGCCAGCAGCTTTACACTGAACACTGAAGCTTTCTTT. It codes for CASSFTLNTEAFF.

The rearrangement joins TRBV9 to TRBJ2-3; TRBD1 matches at 7 bases. The CDR3 is 17 amino acids. CDR1 and CDR2 from the germline V gene are SGDLS and YYNGEE. V shed 4 bases and J 5 bases; nucleotides not matched to a gene: 16. CDR3 nucleotide sequence: TGTGCCAGCAGCCCTCGACAGGGTACACCTATCGGAGATACGCAGTATTTT. This translates into CASSPRQGTPIGDTQYF.

The V gene is TRBV30, the J gene TRBJ2-7; 8 bases agree with TRBD1. The CDR3 is 13 residues long. Germline-derived CDR1 and CDR2 are GTSNPN and SVGIG (reference sequence). Trimming cost V 6 bases and J 3 bases; bases outside gene matches: 7. CDR3 in DNA: TGTGCCTGCCATGGGGACAGGTACTACGAGCAGTACTTC. Translating gives CACHGDRYYEQYF.

This chain joins TRBV7-8 and TRBJ2-5; 7 nucleotides align to TRBD1. The V gene's germline CDR1 is SGHVS and CDR2 FQNEAQ. The CDR3 sequence is 14 residues long. J was trimmed by 5 bases and V by 5 bases; bases with no gene match: 8. CDR3 coding DNA: TGTGCCAGCAGCACCCGGGACAGCCGGGAGACCCAGTACTTC. It codes for CASSTRDSRETQYF.

This clone was observed a handful of times. The V and J genes are TRBV9 and TRBJ1-1; D unresolved. There are 13 residues in the CDR3. Germline V lookup: CDR1 SGDLS, CDR2 YYNGEE. The V and J ends lost 0 bases and 4 bases respectively, with 7 bases between them. The CDR3 DNA is TGTGCCAGCAGCGTAGATAGCCGCACTGAAGCTTTCTTT. Residues: CASSVDSRTEAFF.

The CDR3 DNA is TGTGCCAGTAGTGCCCGACAGGGACCCCATGAGACCCAGTACTTC. Protein: CASSARQGPHETQYF. V is TRBV19 and J is TRBJ2-5, with 7 bases that match TRBD1. The V gene end was trimmed by 5 bases and the J gene end by 5 bases; junction bases not matched to a gene: 11. Germline CDR1 LNHDA, CDR2 SQIVND (reference sequence). CDR3 length: 15 residues.

The V and J genes are TRBV28 and TRBJ2-1; D might be TRBD1 (5 bases). CDR1 and CDR2 (germline): MDHEN, SYDVKM. V was pared by 5 bases and J by 5 bases, with 16 bases between. The CDR3 runs to 15 residues. The CDR3 is CASSPTDPTNNEQFF. The CDR3 bases are TGTGCCAGCAGTCCGACAGACCCTACTAACAATGAGCAGTTCTTC.

The V and J genes are TRBV30 and TRBJ2-2, with D possibly matching TRBD1 (5 bases). The CDR3 contains 17 residues. From germline, CDR1 is GTSNPN and CDR2 SVGIG (reference sequence). V lost 2 bases and J lost 1, with 17 bases in between. The CDR3 nucleotides are TGTGCCTGGAGTAGGGGAACACGGAACCTGAACACCGGGGAGCTGTTTTTT. This sequence encodes CAWSRGTRNLNTGELFF.

This sequence joins TRBV11-2 and TRBJ2-6; D is uncertain. Germline loops: CDR1 SGHAT, CDR2 FQNNGV. The length of the CDR3 is 13 residues. V was trimmed by 3 bases and J by 3 bases, leaving 3 bases between them. The DNA for the CDR3 is TGTGCCAGCAGCTTCGGTGGGGCCAACGTCCTGACTTTC. Its protein product is CASSFGGANVLTF.

The V call is TRBV19, the J call TRBJ1-4; weak D call: TRBD1 (6 bases). Per germline, CDR1 LNHDA and CDR2 SQIVND (reference sequence). V was cut by 5 bases and J by 8 bases, with 15 bases left in between. The CDR3 is 14 amino acids. DNA of the CDR3: TGTGCCAGTAGTCCCTCGACAGGCGGGGAAAAACTGTTTTTT. Protein sequence: CASSPSTGGEKLFF.

The gene calls are TRBV6-1 and TRBJ2-7, with no clear D. The germline gives CDR1 MNHNS, CDR2 SASEGT. CDR3 size: 11 residues. With 5 bases removed from V and 12 bases from J, the gap between germline ends came to 14 bases. The CDR3: CASSLREAAYF. The DNA of the CDR3 is TGTGCCAGCAGTCTGCGCGAAGCCGCGTACTTC.

This clone was detected only once. The chain uses TRBV7-8 and TRBJ2-1; D may be TRBD2 (5 bases). CDR1 and CDR2 (germline): SGHVS, FQNEAQ. Trimming removed 8 bases at V and 4 bases at J, with 12 bases between. CDR3 length: 13 amino acids. CDR3 coding DNA: TGTGCCAGCTCTGCAGCGGAATACAATGAGCAGTTCTTC. It is translated as CASSAAEYNEQFF.

The V call is TRBV7-3, the J call TRBJ2-2, with 9 positions matching TRBD1. Trimming removed 6 bases from V and 0 bases from J; junction bases left unmatched: 11. The CDR3 extends over 18 amino acids. Germline V lookup: CDR1 SGHTA, CDR2 FQGTGA. The CDR3 nucleotides are TGTGCCAGCAGATCGGACAGGGGCCGTTCATCGAACACCGGGGAGCTGTTTTTT. Translated, it gives CASRSDRGRSSNTGELFF.